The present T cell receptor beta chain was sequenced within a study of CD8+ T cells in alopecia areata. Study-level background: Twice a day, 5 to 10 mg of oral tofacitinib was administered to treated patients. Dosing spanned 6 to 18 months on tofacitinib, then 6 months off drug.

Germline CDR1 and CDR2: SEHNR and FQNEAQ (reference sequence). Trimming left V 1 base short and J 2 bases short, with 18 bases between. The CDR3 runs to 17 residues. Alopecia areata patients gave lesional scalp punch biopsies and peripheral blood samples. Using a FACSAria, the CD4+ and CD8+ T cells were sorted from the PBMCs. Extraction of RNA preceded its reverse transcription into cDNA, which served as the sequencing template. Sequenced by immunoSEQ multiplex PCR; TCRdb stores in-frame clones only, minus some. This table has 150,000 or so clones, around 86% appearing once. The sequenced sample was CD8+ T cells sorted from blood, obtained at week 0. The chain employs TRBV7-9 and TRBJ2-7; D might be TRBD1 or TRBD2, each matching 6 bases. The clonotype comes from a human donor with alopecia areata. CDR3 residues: CASSLDRGSGLPYEQYF. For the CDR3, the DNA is TGTGCCAGCAGCTTAGATAGGGGGAGCGGGCTCCCCTACGAGCAGTACTTC.